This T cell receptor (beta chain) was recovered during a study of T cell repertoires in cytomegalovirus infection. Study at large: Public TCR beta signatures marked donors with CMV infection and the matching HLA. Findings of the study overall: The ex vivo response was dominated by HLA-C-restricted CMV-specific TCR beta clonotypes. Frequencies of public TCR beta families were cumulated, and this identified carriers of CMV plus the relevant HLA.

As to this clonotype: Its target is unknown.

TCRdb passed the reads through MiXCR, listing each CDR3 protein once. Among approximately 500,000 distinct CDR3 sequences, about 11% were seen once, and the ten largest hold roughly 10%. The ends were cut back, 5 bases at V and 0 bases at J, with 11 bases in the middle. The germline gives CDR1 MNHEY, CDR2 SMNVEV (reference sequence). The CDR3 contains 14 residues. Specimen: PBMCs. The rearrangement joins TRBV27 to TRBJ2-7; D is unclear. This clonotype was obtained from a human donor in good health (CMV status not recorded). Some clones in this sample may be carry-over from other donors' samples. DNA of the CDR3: TGTGCCAGCAGTCCTGCAGGACGCTCCTACGAGCAGTACTTC. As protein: CASSPAGRSYEQYF.